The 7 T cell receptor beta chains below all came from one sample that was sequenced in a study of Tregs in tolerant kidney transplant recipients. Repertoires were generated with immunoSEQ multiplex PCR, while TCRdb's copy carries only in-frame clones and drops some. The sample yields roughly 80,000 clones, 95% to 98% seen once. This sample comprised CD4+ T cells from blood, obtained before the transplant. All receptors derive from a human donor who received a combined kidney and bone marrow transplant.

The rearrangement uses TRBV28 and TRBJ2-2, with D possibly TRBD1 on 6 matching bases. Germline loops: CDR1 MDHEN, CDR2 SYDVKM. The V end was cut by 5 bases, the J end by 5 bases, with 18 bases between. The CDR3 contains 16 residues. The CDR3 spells CASSTRDNPWTGELFF. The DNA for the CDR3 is TGTGCCAGCAGTACGAGGGACAATCCCTGGACCGGGGAGCTGTTTTTT.

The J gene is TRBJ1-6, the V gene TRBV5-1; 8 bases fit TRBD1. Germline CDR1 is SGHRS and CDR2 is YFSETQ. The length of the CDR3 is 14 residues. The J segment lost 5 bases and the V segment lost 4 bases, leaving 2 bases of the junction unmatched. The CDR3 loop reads CASSKGQDNSPLHF. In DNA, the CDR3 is TGCGCCAGCAGCAAGGGACAGGATAATTCACCCCTCCACTTT.

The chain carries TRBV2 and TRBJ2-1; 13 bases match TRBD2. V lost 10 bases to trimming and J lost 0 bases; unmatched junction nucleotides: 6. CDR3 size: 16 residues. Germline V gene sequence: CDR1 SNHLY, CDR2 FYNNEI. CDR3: CATLGLAGSSYNEQFF. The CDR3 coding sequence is TGTGCCACCCTGGGACTAGCGGGGAGCTCCTACAATGAGCAGTTCTTC.

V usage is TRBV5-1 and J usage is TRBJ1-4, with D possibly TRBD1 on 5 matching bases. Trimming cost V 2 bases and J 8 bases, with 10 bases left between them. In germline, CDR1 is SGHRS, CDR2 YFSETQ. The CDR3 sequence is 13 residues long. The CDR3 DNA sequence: TGCGCCAGCAGCTTTTCGGCAGGGGAAAAACTGTTTTTT. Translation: CASSFSAGEKLFF.

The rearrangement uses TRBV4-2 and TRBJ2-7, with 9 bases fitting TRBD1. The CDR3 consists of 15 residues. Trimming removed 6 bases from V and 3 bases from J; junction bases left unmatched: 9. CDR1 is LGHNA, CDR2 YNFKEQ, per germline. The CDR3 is CASSFGQGPIYEQYF. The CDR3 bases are TGTGCCAGCAGTTTCGGACAGGGGCCAATCTACGAGCAGTACTTC.

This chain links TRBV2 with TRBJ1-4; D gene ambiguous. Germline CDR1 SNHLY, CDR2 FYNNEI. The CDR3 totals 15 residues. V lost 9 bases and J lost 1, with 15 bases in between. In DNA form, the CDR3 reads TGTGCCAGTGAGACGGACTGGGGAACTAATGAAAAACTGTTTTTT. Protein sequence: CASETDWGTNEKLFF.

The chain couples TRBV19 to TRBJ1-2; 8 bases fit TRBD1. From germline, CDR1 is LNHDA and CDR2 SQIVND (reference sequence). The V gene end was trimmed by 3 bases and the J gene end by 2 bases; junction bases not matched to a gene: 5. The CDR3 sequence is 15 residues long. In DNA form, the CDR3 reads TGTGCCAGTAGTATCCCGCGACAGGGGAACTATGGCTACACCTTC. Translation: CASSIPRQGNYGYTF.